This TCR beta chain was sequenced for a study of identical twins. Overall study findings and caveats: Cross-sectional statistical analysis, not tracking of the same donors, underpinned the conclusions. Among beta out-of-frame sequences, excess sharing between twins appeared weaker. Twins shared out-of-frame alpha sequences with excess low generation probability.

In this sample, this clonotype turned up a few times. What it binds is unknown. The donor group consisted entirely of healthy Caucasians. Looked up from germline, CDR1 is MNHEY and CDR2 is SVGEGT. Trimming shortened V by 2 bases and J by 5 bases, and 12 bases separated the two germline ends. The length of the CDR3 is 14 residues. TCRdb recomputed calls from the 5' RACE reads with MiXCR, one row per CDR3 protein. The sample holds about 570,000 distinct CDR3 sequences, over 8.5% seen once. In addition, the sample was reused for a study of yellow fever vaccine responses in identical twins.

Sequenced sample: PBMCs. The TCR comes from a woman under 30 in good health. V is TRBV6-2 or TRBV6-3 and J is TRBJ2-5; no clear D. The CDR3 spells CASSYPATGETQYF. Here the CDR3 DNA reads TGTGCCAGCAGTTACCCGGCCACTGGGGAGACCCAGTACTTC.